This is a list of T cell receptor beta chains from one sample in a study of blood T cell repertoires in COVID-19. Profiling relied on immunoSEQ multiplex PCR, and the TCRdb table lists in-frame clones only, not all of them. This sample has around 200,000 clones, with approximately 80% found just once. Input material: PBMCs or T cells enriched from blood (not recorded which). These receptors came from a woman aged 40 to 50 with acute COVID-19. Both conserved end residues are part of each CDR3. D genes are given only for firm matches. Clone sizes are given selectively: once, few, many, or a class where the clone is expanded.

V	D	size	J	CDR3	DNA
TRBV4-3	.	few	TRBJ2-7	CASSQGVADTYEQYF	TGCGCCAGCAGCCAAGGAGTAGCGGATACCTACGAGCAGTACTTC
TRBV10-3	TRBD1	.	TRBJ1-3	CAISRQGAGNTIYF	TGTGCCATCAGCAGACAGGGGGCTGGAAACACCATATATTTT
TRBV28	TRBD1	.	TRBJ1-1	CASSLFDRVGTEAFF	TGTGCCAGCAGTTTATTTGACAGGGTAGGTACTGAAGCTTTCTTT
TRBV27	.	.	TRBJ1-2	CAVAESVNYGYTF	TGTGCCGTGGCCGAGAGCGTTAACTATGGCTACACCTTC
TRBV28	.	.	TRBJ1-4	CASSLKTGRNEKLFF	TGTGCCAGCAGTTTAAAGACAGGCAGGAATGAAAAACTGTTTTTT
TRBV6-5	.	once	TRBJ1-1	CASMSGGISNTEAFF	TGTGCCAGCATGTCGGGGGGCATTTCGAACACTGAAGCTTTCTTT
TRBV19	TRBD1	.	TRBJ1-2	CASSTARDRGRDYGYTF	TGTGCCAGTAGTACCGCCCGGGACAGGGGGCGCGACTATGGCTACACCTTC
TRBV2	.	.	TRBJ1-5	CALGGVGNQPQHF	TGTGCCCTCGGCGGGGTCGGCAATCAGCCCCAGCATTTT
TRBV2	.	.	TRBJ1-2	CASSGTTYGYTF	TGTGCCAGCAGTGGGACAACCTATGGCTACACCTTC
TRBV9	.	.	TRBJ2-2	CASSVAPGLNTGELFF	TGTGCCAGCAGCGTTGCACCGGGACTCAACACCGGGGAGCTGTTTTTT
TRBV28	TRBD1	once	TRBJ1-2	CASSSIGQGLYGYTF	TGTGCCAGCAGTTCCATAGGACAGGGCCTCTATGGCTACACCTTC
TRBV7-6	.	.	TRBJ2-5	CASSLAGRVETQYF	TGTGCCAGCAGCTTAGCTGGCAGGGTGGAGACCCAGTACTTC
TRBV12-3/TRBV12-4	.	.	TRBJ2-7	CASSLGGPYEQYF	TGTGCCAGCAGTTTGGGGGGTCCGTACGAGCAGTACTTC
TRBV9	.	.	TRBJ2-7	CASSIDPAGEQYF	TGTGCCAGCAGCATCGATCCCGCCGGGGAGCAGTACTTC
TRBV6-2/TRBV6-3	TRBD2	once	TRBJ2-3	CASSYGSLAGNTDTQYF	TGTGCCAGCAGTTACGGTTCCCTAGCGGGAAACACAGATACGCAGTATTTT
TRBV25-1	.	.	TRBJ1-1	CASSATHTEAFF	TGTGCCAGCAGCGCCACTCACACTGAAGCTTTCTTT
TRBV24-1	TRBD1	.	TRBJ1-2	CAVSRGPPNYGYTF	TGTGCCGTGTCCAGGGGGCCACCTAACTATGGCTACACCTTC
TRBV5-6	.	.	TRBJ2-1	CASSKDRGGEQFF	TGTGCCAGCAGTAAAGATAGGGGGGGTGAGCAGTTCTTC
TRBV28	.	.	TRBJ1-2	CASSPIGTTNYGYTF	TGTGCCAGCAGTCCCATTGGGACAACCAACTATGGCTACACCTTC
TRBV25-1	TRBD1	.	TRBJ1-4	CASSWGQGVEKLFF	TGTGCCAGCAGTTGGGGACAGGGGGTAGAAAAACTGTTTTTT
TRBV7-9	TRBD2	once	TRBJ2-1	CASSLTLAGVDEQFF	TGTGCCAGCAGCTTAACACTAGCGGGAGTGGATGAGCAGTTCTTC
TRBV4-1	.	few	TRBJ1-5	CASSQDPRRGPQHF	TGCGCCAGCAGCCAAGATCCCCGTAGGGGGCCCCAGCATTTT
TRBV7-3	.	.	TRBJ2-7	CASSLDGVLDEQYF	TGTGCCAGCAGCTTGGACGGGGTTCTGGACGAGCAGTACTTC
TRBV5-4	.	.	TRBJ1-2	CASRFDTNNYGYTF	TGTGCCAGCAGATTTGACACAAATAACTATGGCTACACCTTC
TRBV11-2	TRBD2	.	TRBJ2-1	CASSTTGTSGYNEQFF	TGTGCCAGCAGCACTACCGGGACTAGCGGATACAATGAGCAGTTCTTC
TRBV11-2	.	few	TRBJ1-4	CASSSSVATNEKLFF	TGTGCCAGCAGCTCGTCGGTAGCAACTAATGAAAAACTGTTTTTT
TRBV9	.	.	TRBJ1-4	CASSVWAEPNEKLFF	TGTGCCAGCAGCGTATGGGCAGAGCCTAATGAAAAACTGTTTTTT
TRBV6-5	.	.	TRBJ1-1	CASSFQGYGTEAFF	TGTGCCAGCAGTTTCCAGGGGTATGGGACTGAAGCTTTCTTT
TRBV6-1	.	once	TRBJ1-5	CASSEKQGWLSNQPQHF	TGTGCCAGCAGTGAGAAACAGGGCTGGCTTAGCAATCAGCCCCAGCATTTT
TRBV18	.	.	TRBJ1-6	CASSPKAVQGHLSYSPLHF	TGTGCCAGTTCGCCAAAAGCCGTACAGGGCCACCTATCCTATTCACCCCTCCACTTT
TRBV2	.	.	TRBJ1-5	CASSTYRDQPQHF	TGTGCCAGCAGTACTTACAGGGATCAGCCCCAGCATTTT
TRBV30	TRBD1	.	TRBJ1-4	CAWSDRGDEKLFF	TGTGCCTGGAGTGACAGGGGGGACGAAAAACTGTTTTTT
TRBV19	.	.	TRBJ1-5	CASSGQNNQPQHF	TGTGCCAGTAGTGGACAAAACAATCAGCCCCAGCATTTT
TRBV9	.	.	TRBJ2-5	CASSSVPLAGAQQETQYF	TGTGCCAGCAGCTCCGTCCCGTTGGCGGGGGCCCAACAAGAGACCCAGTACTTC
TRBV9	.	.	TRBJ1-1	CASSVEGGEAFF	TGTGCCAGCAGCGTAGAAGGGGGTGAAGCTTTCTTT
TRBV15	TRBD2	few	TRBJ2-1	CATSYHSGRGNEQFF	TGTGCCACCAGCTACCATAGCGGGAGAGGCAATGAGCAGTTCTTC
TRBV7-3	TRBD2	few	TRBJ2-5	CASSPGLAGASGTQYF	TGTGCCAGCAGCCCGGGACTAGCGGGGGCATCGGGGACCCAGTACTTC
TRBV29-1	TRBD1	.	TRBJ1-4	CSALRTGVEKLFF	TGCAGCGCGTTACGGACAGGGGTTGAAAAACTGTTTTTT
TRBV7-9	.	.	TRBJ2-3	CASSLGPDTQYF	TGTGCCAGCAGCTTAGGGCCAGATACGCAGTATTTT
TRBV5-1	.	.	TRBJ1-5	CASSLAAGNQPQHF	TGCGCCAGCAGCTTGGCGGCAGGGAATCAGCCCCAGCATTTT
TRBV19	.	.	TRBJ2-3	CASRLGAGDTQYF	TGTGCCAGTAGGTTGGGCGCGGGAGATACGCAGTATTTT
TRBV2	TRBD1	.	TRBJ2-5	CASSEEDRVKETQYF	TGTGCCAGCAGTGAAGAGGACAGGGTTAAAGAGACCCAGTACTTC